A selection of T cell receptor beta chains follows, all from one sample in a study of T cells in Graves' hyperthyroidism and ophthalmopathy. From the multiplex PCR reads, TCRdb called clonotypes with MiXCR, one entry per CDR3 protein. The sample yields 250,000 to 300,000 distinct CDR3 sequences, 13% seen once. The sample taken for sequencing was blood. These receptors all come from a woman aged 25 to 39 with Graves' hyperthyroidism that later progressed to Graves' ophthalmopathy. CDR3s include the opening cysteine and the closing phenylalanine or tryptophan. D genes are given only for firm matches. Clone size is given for some rows only: seen once, a few or many times, or a class if the clone is expanded.

clone size	V gene	J gene	D gene	CDR3 DNA	CDR3 protein
many	TRBV27	TRBJ2-7	NA	TGTGCCAGCAGTTTATTTCCCGGACAGGCGGGGGAGCAGTACTTC	CASSLFPGQAGEQYF
many	TRBV11-2	TRBJ2-1	TRBD1	TGTGCCAGCAGCTTAGAATTCAGGGGGGAGCAGTTCTTC	CASSLEFRGEQFF
NA	TRBV9	TRBJ2-3	TRBD1	TGTGCCAGCAGCCGGACAGGGAGAGAGAAGGATACGCAGTATTTT	CASSRTGREKDTQYF
many	TRBV6-1	TRBJ2-2	NA	TGTGCCAGTATCTCGGGTAGGAACACCGGGGAGCTGTTTTTT	CASISGRNTGELFF
NA	TRBV14	TRBJ2-2	NA	TGTGCCAGCAGCAATGTTTTGGCCAACACCGGGGAGCTGTTTTTT	CASSNVLANTGELFF
few	TRBV19	TRBJ2-1	TRBD1	TGTGCCAGTAGGTCGACAGGGGGCAGAAATGAGCAGTTCTTC	CASRSTGGRNEQFF
many	TRBV7-3	TRBJ1-2	NA	TGTGCCAGCAGCTTAACGGGTACAGGGCAAAATGGCTACACCTTC	CASSLTGTGQNGYTF
few	TRBV9	TRBJ2-6	TRBD2	TGTGCCAGCAGACCAGGACTAGCGGGGGACTCTGGGGCCAACGTCCTGACTTTC	CASRPGLAGDSGANVLTF
many	TRBV7-6	TRBJ1-1	NA	TGTGCCAGCAGCTGGTCCAGGGATACGCCTGAAGCTTTCTTT	CASSWSRDTPEAFF
many	TRBV6-1	TRBJ2-3	NA	TGTGCCAGTTCCACAGGGACAGATACGCAGTATTTT	CASSTGTDTQYF
few	TRBV25-1	TRBJ2-3	TRBD2	TGTGCCAGCAGTGAATACGCTAGCGGGAGGCTCAGCACAGATACGCAGTATTTT	CASSEYASGRLSTDTQYF
many	TRBV4-1	TRBJ2-5	TRBD2	TGCGCCAGCAGCCAAGGCCCCCTAGCGGGAATCCAAGAGACCCAGTACTTC	CASSQGPLAGIQETQYF
many	TRBV4-2	TRBJ2-5	NA	TGTGCCAGCAGCCAAGCCCAACGGGGGGAGACCCAGTACTTC	CASSQAQRGETQYF
many	TRBV27	TRBJ2-7	NA	TGTGCCAGCAGTATCGGGCCTTCCTACGAGCAGTACTTC	CASSIGPSYEQYF
few	TRBV6-2/TRBV6-3	TRBJ2-1	NA	TGTGCCAGCAGTTACTCACAGGGTCCCAATGAGCAGTTCTTC	CASSYSQGPNEQFF
many	TRBV30	TRBJ2-6	NA	TGTGCCTGGAGGGCAGGGATCTCTGGGGCCAACGTCCTGACTTTC	CAWRAGISGANVLTF
many	TRBV6-1	TRBJ2-3	TRBD2	TGTGCCAGCAGTGGGGAACTAGCGATGACAGATACGCAGTATTTT	CASSGELAMTDTQYF
many	TRBV27	TRBJ1-2	TRBD1	TGTGCCACCAGGGGGCTAACGGACAGGGCATTTGTCGGCTACACCTTC	CATRGLTDRAFVGYTF
NA	TRBV18	TRBJ2-1	NA	TGTGCCAGCTCACCACCCAATAGGGGGGACAATGAGCAGTTCTTC	CASSPPNRGDNEQFF
few	TRBV4-3	TRBJ2-2	NA	TGCGCCAGCAGCCAAGATCTTCTTGCAGGGCCCGCCGGGGAGCTGTTTTTT	CASSQDLLAGPAGELFF